Presented here are 24 T cell receptor beta chains from one specimen sequenced in a study of control samples from healthy donors and cancer patients. The method was immunoSEQ multiplex PCR; TCRdb's version includes in-frame clones alone and lacks a portion of them. The sample yields around 130,000 clones, 91% seen once. Input material: blood. These receptors were taken from a man between 18 and 29 years old in good health.

The rearrangement links TRBV6-4 to TRBJ1-5, with no clear D. CDR1 and CDR2 (germline): MRHNA, SNTAGT. The CDR3 covers 12 residues. V was pared by 2 bases and J by 3 bases, with 2 bases between. DNA for the CDR3: TGTGCCAGCAGTGACAACAATCAGCCCCAGCATTTT. Amino acids: CASSDNNQPQHF.

The gene calls are TRBV30 and TRBJ1-6, with D uncertain. The CDR3 extends over 12 amino acids. Trimming shortened V by 0 bases and J by 7 bases, and 4 bases separated the two germline ends. Germline values: CDR1 GTSNPN, CDR2 SVGIG (reference sequence). This CDR3 is CAWSVLNSPLHF. Here the CDR3 DNA reads TGTGCCTGGAGTGTGCTCAATTCACCCCTCCACTTT. Full variable domain (rest looked up from reference TRBV30 and TRBJ1-6): SQTIHQWPATLVQPVGSPLSLECTVEGTSNPNLYWYRQAAGRGLQLLFYSVGIGQISSEVPQNLSASRPQDRQFILSSKKLLLSDSGFYLCAWSVLNSPLHFGNGTRLTVT.

This clone has just a few counts. V and J are TRBV30 and TRBJ1-2, with a possible D match to TRBD1 (5 bases). This CDR3 comprises 15 residues. V was clipped by 3 bases and J by 4 bases, with 18 bases between them. Germline CDR1 is GTSNPN and CDR2 is SVGIG (reference sequence). The CDR3 here is CAWRAAGRQGYGYTF. The DNA of the CDR3 is TGTGCCTGGAGGGCGGCAGGGAGGCAGGGCTATGGCTACACCTTC.

V usage is TRBV3-1 (or the pseudogene TRBV3-2) and J usage is TRBJ1-2; D unresolved. The CDR3 loop spans 13 amino acids. Between the trimmed V and J ends, which lost 0 bases and 4 bases, there was a span of 6 bases. Germline lookup yields CDR1 LGHDT and CDR2 YNNKEL (reference sequence). CDR3 loop: CASSQDGPYGYTF. Written as DNA, the CDR3 is TGTGCCAGCAGCCAAGATGGACCCTATGGCTACACCTTC.

V and J are TRBV27 and TRBJ1-6, with a possible D match to TRBD1 (5 bases). Trimming removed 5 bases at V and 9 bases at J, with 14 bases between. CDR1 and CDR2 (germline): MNHEY, SMNVEV (reference sequence). CDR3 length: 14 residues. DNA for the CDR3: TGTGCCAGCAGTACCAGGGTCTCAAGTTCACCCCTCCACTTT. This sequence encodes CASSTRVSSSPLHF.

The chain has TRBV4-1 and TRBJ2-3; D possibly matches TRBD1 or TRBD2 (5 bases each). The CDR3 extends over 14 amino acids. The germline gives CDR1 MGHRA, CDR2 YSYEKL. V lost 4 bases, J lost 0 bases, and 8 bases lay in between. The CDR3 loop reads CASSLRDSTDTQYF. The CDR3 DNA follows: TGCGCCAGCAGCCTCCGGGACAGCACAGATACGCAGTATTTT.

V usage is TRBV16 and J usage is TRBJ2-7; D might be TRBD1 (5 bases). Germline CDR1 is KGHSY and CDR2 is FQNENV. The length of the CDR3 is 13 residues. V was shortened by 4 bases and J by 2 bases, with 9 bases between the two germline ends. For the CDR3, the DNA is TGTGCCAGCAGCCTGACGGACACCTACGAGCAGTACTTC. Encoded protein: CASSLTDTYEQYF.

The chain links TRBV4-1 to TRBJ1-5; D gene ambiguous. V was cut by 0 bases and J by 5 bases, with 14 bases left in between. The CDR3 runs to 16 residues. Germline loops: CDR1 MGHRA, CDR2 YSYEKL. For the CDR3, the DNA is TGCGCCAGCAGCCAAGAGGTCAGCTTGGTAGATCAGCCCCAGCATTTT. It encodes CASSQEVSLVDQPQHF.

V gene TRBV19 combines with J gene TRBJ2-7; 10 bases fit TRBD1. Losses at the gene ends were 6 bases for V and 0 bases for J; bases not matched to a gene: 5. The CDR3 has 15 amino acids. Germline V gene sequence: CDR1 LNHDA, CDR2 SQIVND (reference sequence). This CDR3 is CASSPDRGNSYEQYF. CDR3 nucleotide sequence: TGTGCCAGTAGCCCGGACAGGGGGAACTCCTACGAGCAGTACTTC.

The V and J genes are TRBV5-1 and TRBJ2-1; 8 nucleotides align to TRBD1. The CDR3 length is 16 residues. The trim removed 0 bases at V and 7 bases at J, leaving 9 bases unmatched. CDR1 and CDR2 from the germline V gene are SGHRS and YFSETQ. The CDR3 loop is CASSLAGQGMLNEQFF. DNA for the CDR3: TGCGCCAGCAGCTTGGCCGGACAGGGAATGTTAAATGAGCAGTTCTTC.

With respect to this clone: The same CDR3 also results from other DNA sequences found in this sample. This chain uses TRBV3-1 (or the pseudogene TRBV3-2) with TRBJ2-3, with D maybe TRBD2 (6 bases). V was shortened by 0 bases and J by 1 base, with 14 bases between the two germline ends. The CDR3 totals 17 residues. Germline-derived CDR1 and CDR2 are LGHDT and YNNKEL (reference sequence). Here the CDR3 DNA reads TGTGCCAGCAGCCAAGACCGGCGGGACTTCGGCACAGATACGCAGTATTTT. Encoded protein: CASSQDRRDFGTDTQYF.

V and J are TRBV5-5 and TRBJ2-3; 9 positions agree with TRBD1. The CDR3 spans 16 residues. Germline-derived CDR1 and CDR2 are SGHKS and YYEKEE (reference sequence). V was pared by 0 bases and J by 3 bases, with 5 bases of the junction left unmatched. The chain's CDR3 is CASSLGQGGSTDTQYF. The CDR3 nucleotides read TGTGCCAGCAGCTTGGGACAGGGGGGATCGACAGATACGCAGTATTTT.

The chain has TRBV4-1 and TRBJ2-2, with D tentatively TRBD1 (6 bases). Germline V gives CDR1 MGHRA, CDR2 YSYEKL. CDR3 length: 13 amino acids. Trimming took off 3 bases at V and 7 bases at J, with 9 bases between the two ends. The CDR3 DNA is TGCGCCAGCAGCCACACAGGGATCGGGGAGCTGTTTTTT. This translates into CASSHTGIGELFF.

DNA of the CDR3: TGTGCCAGCAGTGAGGCTCACGGGCTTGGCCAGCCCCAGCATTTT. Its translation is CASSEAHGLGQPQHF. V usage is TRBV6-1 and J usage is TRBJ1-5, with D uncertain. V was clipped by 3 bases and J by 7 bases, with 16 bases between them. The CDR3 totals 15 residues. The germline V gene has CDR1 MNHNS and CDR2 SASEGT.

This clone has a handful of counts. The chain couples TRBV7-2 to TRBJ1-2; 7 positions match TRBD1. Germline CDR1 SGHTA, CDR2 FQGNSA. The CDR3 has 14 amino acids. V dropped 5 bases and J dropped 3; count of bases not matched to a gene: 6. The CDR3 nucleotides are TGTGCCAGCAGCCAAGACAGGGCCTACTATGGCTACACCTTC. This gives the protein CASSQDRAYYGYTF.

This clone showed up just a few times. The rearrangement links TRBV2 to TRBJ2-6; TRBD1 aligns across 12 bases. Unmatched junction bases numbered 13, after V lost 6 bases and J lost 4 bases. Germline V CDR1 and CDR2: SNHLY, FYNNEI. The CDR3 extends over 19 amino acids. Here the CDR3 DNA reads TGTGCCAGCAGGGCCCAATGGGGACAGGGGGCATCCGGGGCCAACGTCCTGACTTTC. It specifies CASRAQWGQGASGANVLTF.

The rearrangement uses TRBV27 and TRBJ1-5, with D perhaps matching TRBD1 (5 bases). V gave up 4 bases and J gave up 3 bases, with 10 bases separating them. The CDR3 sequence is 14 residues long. The germline V gene has CDR1 MNHEY and CDR2 SMNVEV (reference sequence). CDR3 protein: CASSSRGPNQPQHF. CDR3 sequence (DNA): TGTGCCAGCAGTTCAAGGGGACCCAATCAGCCCCAGCATTTT.

This sequence joins TRBV19 and TRBJ2-7; unclear D gene. From germline, CDR1 is LNHDA and CDR2 SQIVND (reference sequence). V was clipped by 5 bases and J by 6 bases, with 17 bases between them. The CDR3 extends over 14 amino acids. DNA of the CDR3: TGTGCCAGTAGTTTAAGTAATCGCCTGGGCGAGCAGTACTTC. Its translation is CASSLSNRLGEQYF.

The rearrangement uses TRBV27 and TRBJ1-5, with TRBD1 matching over 9 bases. CDR3 length equals 16 residues. V lost 2 bases to trimming and J lost 5 bases; unmatched junction nucleotides: 7. The V gene's germline CDR1 is MNHEY and CDR2 SMNVEV (reference sequence). CDR3 loop: CASSLRGTGPHQPQHF. The CDR3 nucleotides read TGTGCCAGCAGTTTACGGGGGACAGGGCCCCATCAGCCCCAGCATTTT.

The chain uses TRBV6-5 and TRBJ2-1, with D unresolved. Germline CDR1 is MNHEY and CDR2 is SVGAGI. This CDR3 has 15 residues. Trimming pared 4 bases from V and 3 bases from J, leaving 13 bases between. In DNA form, the CDR3 reads TGTGCCAGCAGTTCTCCGCGAAGTCACTACAATGAGCAGTTCTTC. Its translation: CASSSPRSHYNEQFF.

This clone was seen a few times. The chain combines TRBV7-3 with TRBJ2-7, with 9 positions matching TRBD1. CDR3 size: 13 residues. The V gene's germline CDR1 is SGHTA and CDR2 FQGTGA. The junction had 4 bases not matched to a gene; V was cut back by 5 bases and J by 5 bases. The CDR3 loop reads CASSRTGADEQYF. The CDR3 nucleotides read TGTGCCAGCAGCCGGACAGGGGCCGACGAGCAGTACTTC.

This rearrangement joins TRBV27 to TRBJ1-5; D ambiguous. Germline CDR1 reads MNHEY; CDR2 reads SMNVEV (reference sequence). The CDR3 contains 13 residues. V was clipped by 4 bases and J by 4 bases, with 8 bases between them. The CDR3 DNA is TGTGCCAGCAGTTATGGGGTAAATCAGCCCCAGCATTTT. This encodes CASSYGVNQPQHF.

The chain couples TRBV9 to TRBJ1-3; possibly TRBD1 for D (5 bases). There are 13 residues in the CDR3. The ends were cut back, 3 bases at V and 2 bases at J, with 6 bases in the middle. Germline loops: CDR1 SGDLS, CDR2 YYNGEE. CDR3 in amino acids: CASSAGTGNTIYF. DNA for the CDR3: TGTGCCAGCAGCGCAGGGACTGGAAACACCATATATTTT.

This chain joins TRBV30 and TRBJ2-5; 8 nucleotides agree with TRBD2. J lost 4 bases, V lost 0 bases, and 4 bases had no gene match. Per germline, CDR1 GTSNPN and CDR2 SVGIG (reference sequence). The CDR3 is 14 residues long. CDR3 sequence reads: CAWSVGRGGETQYF. DNA for the CDR3: TGTGCCTGGAGTGTAGGTCGGGGGGGAGAGACCCAGTACTTC.